Listed below are T cell receptor beta chains from one sample, sequenced in a study of metastatic and nonmetastatic thyroid tumors. Via MiXCR, TCRdb re-called the PCR reads. The sample records some 15,000 clones, roughly 26% being singletons. The sequencing input was blood. These receptors were obtained from a male donor with papillary thyroid cancer or a benign thyroid nodule (not recorded which). Some clones in this sample may be carry-over from other donors' samples. Both conserved end residues are part of each CDR3. A D gene is named only where the DNA matches it firmly. The size field is filled for only some rows; it gives once, few, many or a size class.

TRBJ2-3 . TRBV12-3/TRBV12-4 few CASSFVGLGTDTQYF TGTGCCAGCAGTTTTGTGGGGCTGGGGACAGATACGCAGTATTTT
TRBJ2-7 . TRBV10-2 few CASSEVWAFGEQYF TGCGCCAGCAGTGAGGTGTGGGCTTTTGGGGAGCAGTACTTC
TRBJ1-1 . TRBV6-2/TRBV6-3 . CASTLTGGEAFF TGTGCCAGCACCCTGACAGGCGGTGAAGCTTTCTTT
TRBJ1-1 TRBD1 TRBV29-1 . CSVGTGGGWGGGTEAFF TGCAGCGTAGGGACAGGAGGAGGGTGGGGGGGGGGCACTGAAGCTTTCTTT
TRBJ2-7 . TRBV7-9 . CASSLFGWGYEQYF TGTGCCAGCAGCTTATTTGGCTGGGGCTACGAGCAGTACTTC
TRBJ2-2 . TRBV5-1 . CASSLGGFAGELFF TGCGCCAGCAGCTTGGGGGGGTTCGCCGGGGAGCTGTTTTTT
TRBJ2-7 . TRBV6-1 few CASSEPGRKTNEQYF TGTGCCAGCAGTGAACCGGGCAGGAAAACTAACGAGCAGTACTTC
TRBJ2-5 . TRBV20-1 . CSAIDAETQYF TGCAGTGCCATCGATGCGGAGACCCAGTACTTC
TRBJ2-7 . TRBV7-8 many CASRFRFGTSYEQYF TGTGCCAGCAGGTTTAGGTTTGGAACCTCCTACGAGCAGTACTTC
TRBJ1-1 . TRBV19 . CASSIGVGTEAFF TGTGCCAGTAGTATTGGGGTGGGAACTGAAGCTTTCTTT
TRBJ2-7 TRBD2 TRBV9 many CASSPQGLAGVEEQYF TGTGCCAGCAGCCCCCAAGGACTAGCGGGAGTAGAAGAGCAGTACTTC
TRBJ2-3 TRBD2 TRBV6-1 . CASSELAGGRDTQYF TGTGCCAGCAGTGAACTAGCGGGTGGGCGAGATACGCAGTATTTT
TRBJ1-2 . TRBV5-8 medium-sized CASSMGRSYGYTF TGTGCCAGCAGCATGGGTCGGTCCTATGGCTACACCTTC